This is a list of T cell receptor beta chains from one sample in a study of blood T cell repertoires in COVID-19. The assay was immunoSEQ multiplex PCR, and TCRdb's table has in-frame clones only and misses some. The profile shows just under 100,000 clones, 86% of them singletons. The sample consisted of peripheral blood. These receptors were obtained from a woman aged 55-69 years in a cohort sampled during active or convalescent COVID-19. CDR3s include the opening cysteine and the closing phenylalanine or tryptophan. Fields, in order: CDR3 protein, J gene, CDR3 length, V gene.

CDR3: CASSLGGVTSYEQYF
J: TRBJ2-7
length: 15
V: TRBV5-1

CDR3: CASSIGTSGNTGELFF
J: TRBJ2-2
length: 16
V: TRBV9

CDR3: CASSSGLAGGELFF
J: TRBJ2-2
length: 14
V: TRBV11-2

CDR3: CSGRYTEAFF
J: TRBJ1-1
length: 10
V: TRBV20-1

CDR3: CASSPDRNLQETQYF
J: TRBJ2-5
length: 15
V: TRBV18

CDR3: CASRPRTSGGNTQYF
J: TRBJ2-3
length: 15
V: TRBV28

CDR3: CASSFTEGYGYTF
J: TRBJ1-2
length: 13
V: TRBV7-8

CDR3: CASSLAPHGNEQFF
J: TRBJ2-1
length: 14
V: TRBV9

CDR3: CASSPSGEKLFF
J: TRBJ1-4
length: 12
V: TRBV3-1/TRBV3-2

CDR3: CASSFGWTSGRAVEQFF
J: TRBJ2-1
length: 17
V: TRBV27

CDR3: CASSPTRTGGETQYF
J: TRBJ2-5
length: 15
V: TRBV3-1/TRBV3-2

CDR3: CASRVPGQGVAGEGKEQFF
J: TRBJ2-1
length: 19
V: TRBV5-4

CDR3: CAISPTGSHGYTF
J: TRBJ1-2
length: 13
V: TRBV10-3

CDR3: CASSPRDYYGYTF
J: TRBJ1-2
length: 13
V: TRBV5-4

CDR3: CASGPSGGAGTDTQYF
J: TRBJ2-3
length: 16
V: TRBV5-1

CDR3: CASSITVTTDSNYGYTF
J: TRBJ1-2
length: 17
V: TRBV5-1

CDR3: CASHPTGGVKVQYF
J: TRBJ2-7
length: 14
V: TRBV23-1

CDR3: CASSSGQLMNTEAFF
J: TRBJ1-1
length: 15
V: TRBV13

CDR3: CASSLDRGDEQFF
J: TRBJ2-1
length: 13
V: TRBV7-3

CDR3: CASSESVAKNIQYF
J: TRBJ2-4
length: 14
V: TRBV6-1

CDR3: CSDDTGGTEAFF
J: TRBJ1-1
length: 12
V: TRBV29-1

CDR3: CAWSPPNSYRGDTQYF
J: TRBJ2-3
length: 16
V: TRBV30

CDR3: CASNARELRGNTIYF
J: TRBJ1-3
length: 15
V: TRBV10-1

CDR3: CASSIGSAQGPSLNQPQHF
J: TRBJ1-5
length: 19
V: TRBV19

CDR3: CASSLIAGTSGRGETQYF
J: TRBJ2-5
length: 18
V: TRBV5-5

CDR3: CASSQRDSGTGGSPLHF
J: TRBJ1-6
length: 17
V: TRBV5-1

CDR3: CAWSSGQGARGGYTF
J: TRBJ1-2
length: 15
V: TRBV30

CDR3: CASSSQGGETQYF
J: TRBJ2-5
length: 13
V: TRBV6-4

CDR3: CASSLGAGGLTDTQYF
J: TRBJ2-3
length: 16
V: TRBV7-6

CDR3: CASSNPGTSGPSYNEQFF
J: TRBJ2-1
length: 18
V: TRBV5-1

CDR3: CASSYFGGQANTGELFF
J: TRBJ2-2
length: 17
V: TRBV11-2

CDR3: CASSQDYGGTLFF
J: TRBJ2-1
length: 13
V: TRBV3-1/TRBV3-2

CDR3: CASSYSGREAFF
J: TRBJ1-1
length: 12
V: TRBV6-5

CDR3: CSVVLGLADLNEQFF
J: TRBJ2-1
length: 15
V: TRBV29-1

CDR3: CASRGLADEQYF
J: TRBJ2-7
length: 12
V: TRBV5-5

CDR3: CASGSGGAGYNEQFF
J: TRBJ2-1
length: 15
V: TRBV10-2

CDR3: CASSQERVGGRRETQYF
J: TRBJ2-5
length: 17
V: TRBV4-1

CDR3: CASSQAYEQYF
J: TRBJ2-7
length: 11
V: TRBV3-1/TRBV3-2

CDR3: CASSPSGGDRGDTEAFF
J: TRBJ1-1
length: 17
V: TRBV27

CDR3: CASSVGERGRNEKLFF
J: TRBJ1-4
length: 16
V: TRBV9

CDR3: CASSGPSGDTQYF
J: TRBJ2-3
length: 13
V: TRBV9

CDR3: CASSQWNFGSGNTIYF
J: TRBJ1-3
length: 16
V: TRBV4-2